This T cell receptor (beta chain) appears in the sequencing data of a study of a mutant IDH1 vaccine in newly diagnosed glioma. Profiling relied on immunoSEQ multiplex PCR, and the TCRdb table lists in-frame clones only, not all of them. The sample lists roughly 69,000 clones; around nine tenths were seen once. V was trimmed by 5 bases and J by 5 bases, leaving 9 bases between them. The CDR3 runs 12 residues. Germline V CDR1 and CDR2: LNHNV, YYDKDF (reference sequence). Time point denoted: week 35, safety follow-up. Doses of 300 ug of mutant IDH1 20-mer peptide were given with topical imiquimod. This clone has just a few counts. As yet, its antigen is unknown.

Sequencing used PBMCs, obtained from a glioma patient whose treatment included an IDH1 peptide vaccine. The V call is TRBV15, the J call TRBJ1-1, with D unclear. This clonotype was sampled from a man aged 30 to 39 with glioma. The CDR3 here is CATSGRRTEAFF. The CDR3 nucleotides are TGTGCCACCAGCGGCCGGCGGACTGAAGCTTTCTTT.